Following are 10 T cell receptor beta chains from one sample sequenced in a study of cytomegalovirus exposure and HLA in healthy donors. PCR was performed using 60 Vbeta and 13 Jbeta primers. Libraries were prepared by immunoSEQ multiplex PCR; TCRdb keeps only in-frame clonotypes and omits some of them. The table shows roughly 99,000 clones, with around three quarters occurring only once. Sequencing was carried out using PBMCs. The receptors derive from a male donor in good health and CMV-seronegative.

The chain couples TRBV30 to TRBJ1-1; a weak D match, TRBD1 (5 bases). CDR3 size: 13 residues. The V gene's germline CDR1 is GTSNPN and CDR2 SVGIG (reference sequence). V lost 4 bases, J lost 4 bases, and 13 bases lay in between. The CDR3 loop is CAWINQGRTEAFF. The DNA of the CDR3 is TGTGCCTGGATCAATCAGGGTCGCACTGAAGCTTTCTTT.

The rearrangement uses TRBV19 and TRBJ2-5; 11 bases are a match to TRBD2. With the DNA end fitting TRBJ2-7 better, the J assignment may be wrong. The germline gives CDR1 LNHDA, CDR2 SQIVND (reference sequence). This CDR3 spans 15 amino acids. CDR3 region: CASSITSGRHYEQYF. The CDR3 DNA is TGTGCCAGTAGTATCACTAGCGGGAGACATTACGAGCAGTACTTC.

The V gene is TRBV18, the J gene TRBJ2-1; perhaps TRBD2 as D (5 bases). Germline V gene lookup returns CDR1 KGHSH and CDR2 LQKENI. The CDR3 sequence is 13 residues long. V lost 5 bases, J lost 9 bases, and 14 bases lay in between. DNA of the CDR3: TGTGCCAGCTCAGACATCTTTCGGGGTGAGCAGTTCTTC. Translating gives CASSDIFRGEQFF. Full variable domain (missing parts from reference TRBV18 and TRBJ2-1): NAGVMQNPRHLVRRRGQEARLRCSPMKGHSHVYWYRQLPEEGLKFMVYLQKENIIDESGMPKERFSAEFPKEGPSILRIQQVVRGDSAAYFCASSDIFRGEQFFGPGTRLTVL.

This chain connects TRBV9 to TRBJ1-2, with 7 bases identical to TRBD1. The CDR3 has 14 amino acids. The germline V gene encodes CDR1 SGDLS and CDR2 YYNGEE. V gave up 3 bases and J gave up 8 bases; unmatched junction bases: 10. The CDR3 here is CASSARTGWEGYTF. The CDR3 bases are TGTGCCAGCAGCGCTAGGACAGGCTGGGAAGGCTACACCTTC.

This clone was seen more than once but under ten times. The chain uses TRBV27 and TRBJ1-1; a weak D match, TRBD1 (5 bases). Trimming took 2 bases from V and 2 from J, leaving 9 bases between them. Germline CDR1 reads MNHEY; CDR2 reads SMNVEV (reference sequence). The CDR3 loop spans 14 amino acids. CDR3 DNA: TGTGCCAGCAGTTTAACAGGTTTCAACACTGAAGCTTTCTTT. Its translation is CASSLTGFNTEAFF.

The CDR3: CASSEYRAPYEQYF. In DNA form, the CDR3 reads TGTGCCAGCAGTGAATACAGGGCCCCCTACGAGCAGTACTTC. The V gene is TRBV6-1, the J gene TRBJ2-7, with TRBD1 as a possible D gene (6 bases). This CDR3 region has 14 residues. Between the trimmed V and J ends, which lost 2 bases and 2 bases, there was a span of 10 bases. Germline V gene data show CDR1 as MNHNS and CDR2 as SASEGT.

This clone was detected a few times. This rearrangement joins TRBV2 to TRBJ2-1, with 9 bases matching TRBD2. The CDR3 spans 15 residues. The trim removed 7 bases at V and 2 bases at J, leaving 6 bases unmatched. Germline values: CDR1 SNHLY, CDR2 FYNNEI. The CDR3 nucleotides read TGTGCCAGCACTATAGCGGGAGCGGCCTACAATGAGCAGTTCTTC. Its translation: CASTIAGAAYNEQFF.

The chain employs TRBV25-1 and TRBJ1-2; 9 bases agree with TRBD1. From germline, CDR1 is MGHDK and CDR2 SYGVNS. V dropped 3 bases and J dropped 4; count of bases not matched to a gene: 6. CDR3 size: 15 residues. The CDR3 DNA follows: TGTGCCAGCAGTGAGTGGGACAGGGTGGGCTATGGCTACACCTTC. It specifies CASSEWDRVGYGYTF.

This clone was seen more than once but under ten times. V usage is TRBV27 and J usage is TRBJ1-5, with D unclear. This CDR3 spans 14 amino acids. In germline, CDR1 is MNHEY, CDR2 SMNVEV (reference sequence). Trimming cost V 2 bases and J 3 bases, with 8 bases left between them. For the CDR3, the DNA is TGTGCCAGCAGTTTAGGCGGAAACAATCAGCCCCAGCATTTT. Protein: CASSLGGNNQPQHF.

J is TRBJ2-1 and V is TRBV6-1; TRBD2 agrees at 9 bases. The CDR3 consists of 14 residues. Germline CDR1 MNHNS, CDR2 SASEGT. V was clipped by 4 bases and J by 4 bases; unmatched bases: 2. CDR3 nucleotides: TGTGCCAGCAGTGGGACTAGCGAGTACAATGAGCAGTTCTTC. It translates to CASSGTSEYNEQFF.